This T cell receptor beta chain appears in the sequencing data of a study of T cell responses to AZD1222 COVID-19 vaccine. Findings and limits, study-wide: Nearly half of unique spike-specific TCRs reportedly avoided B.1.351 and B.1.1.7 mutated regions.

As to this clone: Its target is unknown. The junction departs from germline at one end; a sequencing error may be responsible.

This CDR3 comprises 11 residues. The germline CDR1 and CDR2 sequences are ENHRY and SYGVKD. The assay was immunoSEQ multiplex PCR, and TCRdb's table has in-frame clones only and misses some. Among some 130,000 clones listed, 80% to 90% were seen once. This specimen consisted of peripheral blood, obtained on day 0 of AZD1222 vaccination. This chain joins TRBV10-3 and TRBJ1-5; TRBD1 matches 7 bases. This receptor was identified in an adult in good health. CDR3 in amino acids: CAISGGQLWCF. The CDR3 DNA follows: TGTGCCATCAGTGGGGGACAGCTTTGGTGTTTT.